A single T cell receptor beta chain is shown here with its context. The antigen is unknown. The CDR3 has 15 residues. V dropped 2 bases and J dropped 8 bases, with 17 bases sitting between them. Germline V lookup: CDR1 SGHRS, CDR2 YFSETQ. These data originate in a study of cytomegalovirus exposure and HLA in healthy donors. The study, taken as a whole, reports: Within a later analysis, the majority of CMV-associated TCR beta chains appeared HLA-restricted. Per a prior analysis, the majority of TCR beta V segments were productive roughly 90% or roughly 30% of the time. It has been reported that TCR beta sequences accurately predicted the HLA-A and HLA-B alleles of most subjects.

Vbeta (60) and Jbeta (13) primers were used in the PCR. Method: immunoSEQ multiplex PCR; TCRdb's copy keeps in-frame clones and lacks some. Among 100,000 to 150,000 clones listed, about 82% were seen once. The chain joins TRBV5-1 to TRBJ2-1, with D unclear. This receptor was taken from a man aged 45-65 years in good health and CMV-seronegative. Sequences were obtained from PBMCs. The DNA of the CDR3 is TGCGCCAGCAGCTTTGGGTCTAGTCTAAAACATGAGCAGTTCTTC. As protein: CASSFGSSLKHEQFF. Looking up the rest from reference TRBV5-1 and TRBJ2-1 gives the full variable domain: KAGVTQTPRYLIKTRGQQVTLSCSPISGHRSVSWYQQTPGQGLQFLFEYFSETQRNKGNFPGRFSGRQFSNSRSEMNVSTLELGDSALYLCASSFGSSLKHEQFFGPGTRLTVL.